The rows below give T cell receptor beta chains drawn from one sample of a study of T cells in Graves' hyperthyroidism and ophthalmopathy. TCRdb independently ran MiXCR on the multiplex PCR reads; one entry per CDR3 protein. The table records hundreds of thousands of distinct CDR3 sequences, around 14% of them present only once. Sequenced: blood. The receptors here all came from a woman under 30 with Graves' hyperthyroidism. The CDR3 runs from the conserved cysteine through the conserved F or W. D genes are given only for firm matches. The size entry is marked missing in some rows and otherwise reads once, few, many or a size class.

>few|TRBJ1-2|TRBV9|-
CASSPGPRGGYGYTF
TGTGCCAGCAGCCCAGGACCGAGGGGTGGCTATGGCTACACCTTC
>-|TRBJ2-7|TRBV5-4|-
CASSHSWNYEQYF
TGTGCCAGCAGCCACTCATGGAACTACGAGCAGTACTTC
>few|TRBJ2-4|TRBV6-1|TRBD2
CASSLGLAGWDIQYF
TGTGCCAGCAGCCTGGGACTAGCGGGGTGGGACATTCAGTACTTC
>many|TRBJ1-2|TRBV20-1|TRBD1
CSARTGGVGGYTF
TGCAGTGCGAGGACAGGGGGCGTCGGTGGCTACACCTTC
>many|TRBJ1-2|TRBV27|-
CASSFLSLDRNYGYTF
TGTGCCAGCAGCTTTCTCTCACTCGATCGCAACTATGGCTACACCTTC
>few|TRBJ2-7|TRBV27|-
CASTSRGLGYEQYF
TGTGCCAGCACCTCCCGGGGGCTGGGATACGAGCAGTACTTC
>many|TRBJ1-1|TRBV13|-
CASNSRGIGTEAFF
TGTGCCAGCAACAGTCGGGGGATTGGCACTGAAGCTTTCTTT
>few|TRBJ2-2|TRBV5-1|TRBD2
CASSRYATSGGADYTGELFF
TGCGCCAGCAGCCGATACGCCACTAGCGGGGGGGCAGACTACACCGGGGAGCTGTTTTTT
>many|TRBJ1-2|TRBV2|-
CASRQHYGYTF
TGTGCCAGCCGACAGCACTATGGCTACACCTTC
>-|TRBJ2-2|TRBV6-1|TRBD1
CATRTGYTGELFF
TGTGCCACCAGGACAGGGTACACCGGGGAGCTGTTTTTT
>few|TRBJ1-6|TRBV7-3|-
CASSLAGDGPLHF
TGTGCCAGCAGCTTAGCGGGTGACGGGCCCCTCCACTTT
>many|TRBJ1-2|TRBV6-1|-
CASRYRDLKGTNYGYTF
TGTGCCAGCAGATACCGGGACCTAAAGGGTACTAACTATGGCTACACCTTC
>many|TRBJ1-2|TRBV6-2/TRBV6-3|-
CASSSPGEWAGYTF
TGTGCCAGCAGTTCCCCCGGCGAGTGGGCTGGCTACACCTTC
>many|TRBJ1-2|TRBV3-1|-
CASSQGPFGYGYTF
TGTGCCAGCAGCCAAGGTCCTTTTGGATATGGCTACACCTTC
>many|TRBJ2-3|TRBV11-2|TRBD1
CASSPLRDRSTDTQYF
TGTGCCAGCAGCCCCCTCCGGGACAGAAGCACAGATACGCAGTATTTT
>many|TRBJ2-5|TRBV4-1|TRBD1
CASSQEGQGYETQYF
TGCGCCAGCAGCCAAGAGGGACAGGGATACGAGACCCAGTACTTC
>-|TRBJ2-1|TRBV20-1|-
CSALPLRGDAYEQFF
TGCAGTGCTTTACCCCTTAGGGGGGATGCCTACGAGCAGTTCTTC
>-|TRBJ1-1|TRBV11-2|-
CASSPQVTTEAFF
TGTGCCAGCAGCCCCCAGGTTACCACTGAAGCTTTCTTT
>many|TRBJ2-1|TRBV9|-
CASSSRVAASSYNEQFF
TGTGCCAGCAGCTCCCGAGTAGCGGCTAGCTCCTACAATGAGCAGTTCTTC
>few|TRBJ2-3|TRBV3-1|-
CASSQVTRDSTDTQYF
TGTGCCAGCAGCCAAGTTACCAGGGATAGCACAGATACGCAGTATTTT
>many|TRBJ1-5|TRBV27|-
CASSLEGTPSNQPQHF
TGTGCCAGCAGTTTAGAGGGAACCCCTAGCAATCAGCCCCAGCATTTT
>-|TRBJ2-1|TRBV7-9|-
CASSLSVDYQFF
TGTGCCAGCAGCTTGTCTGTCGACTATCAGTTCTTC
>many|TRBJ1-2|TRBV28|-
CASILGRAAPNYGYTF
TGTGCCAGCATCCTAGGAAGGGCAGCCCCTAACTATGGCTACACCTTC
>many|TRBJ2-5|TRBV7-2|TRBD2
CASSLTSGRGGRETQYF
TGTGCCAGCAGCTTGACTAGCGGGAGAGGAGGTCGGGAGACCCAGTACTTC
>many|TRBJ2-7|TRBV5-1|-
CASSSSGRSEQYF
TGCGCCAGCAGCTCGTCCGGTAGGAGTGAGCAGTACTTC
>-|TRBJ1-1|TRBV19|-
CAGSTFQGHGTEAFF
TGTGCCGGTAGTACATTCCAGGGTCATGGCACTGAAGCTTTCTTT
>-|TRBJ1-4|TRBV5-1|-
CASRFSANEKLFF
TGCGCCAGCAGATTTTCCGCTAATGAAAAACTGTTTTTT
>-|TRBJ2-3|TRBV10-3|-
CAISVKGVVSTDTQYF
TGTGCCATCAGTGTTAAGGGGGTCGTCAGCACAGATACGCAGTATTTT
>-|TRBJ1-2|TRBV5-4|-
CASSSGPQAEYGYTF
TGTGCCAGCAGCTCAGGCCCACAGGCGGAATATGGCTACACCTTC
>-|TRBJ1-5|TRBV27|TRBD1
CASRSRQGGQPQHF
TGTGCCAGCAGATCAAGACAGGGGGGGCAGCCCCAGCATTTT
>many|TRBJ2-1|TRBV12-3/TRBV12-4|-
CASRWTRPYNEQFF
TGTGCCAGCAGGTGGACCCGACCATACAATGAGCAGTTCTTC
>few|TRBJ2-5|TRBV19|TRBD1
CATGTGDQETQYF
TGTGCCACCGGGACAGGGGACCAAGAGACCCAGTACTTC
>many|TRBJ2-1|TRBV11-3|-
CASSLPGRDEQFF
TGTGCCAGCAGCTTGCCGGGGCGGGATGAGCAGTTCTTC
>once|TRBJ2-5|TRBV7-2|-
CASSPGWMVGAQMEKTQYF
TGTGCCAGCAGCCCCGGATGGATGGTGGGGGCCCAAATGGAGAAGACCCAGTACTTC
>-|TRBJ1-3|TRBV20-1|-
CSARVGRDGNTIYF
TGCAGTGCTAGAGTGGGCAGGGACGGAAACACCATATATTTT
>few|TRBJ2-7|TRBV6-1|TRBD2
CASSLFAGGTYEQYF
TGTGCCAGCAGCCTGTTCGCGGGGGGAACCTACGAGCAGTACTTC
>many|TRBJ2-1|TRBV15|TRBD2
CATETGLAALGEQFF
TGTGCCACGGAGACAGGACTAGCGGCCTTAGGGGAGCAGTTCTTC
>many|TRBJ2-1|TRBV11-2|TRBD2
CASSPTGGPGNEQFF
TGTGCCAGCAGCCCAACGGGGGGGCCCGGGAATGAGCAGTTCTTC
>few|TRBJ1-1|TRBV15|-
CATSTPQGLTEAFF
TGTGCCACCAGCACCCCACAGGGTCTCACTGAAGCTTTCTTT
>-|TRBJ1-5|TRBV12-3/TRBV12-4|TRBD1
CASSSGGMGILSNQPQHF
TGTGCCAGCAGTTCAGGGGGTATGGGGATATTGAGCAATCAGCCCCAGCATTTT
>many|TRBJ1-5|TRBV7-3|-
CASSSSSGQPQHF
TGTGCCAGCAGCTCCAGTTCCGGGCAGCCCCAGCATTTT
>-|TRBJ2-2|TRBV7-8|-
CASSPLGWNTGELFF
TGTGCCAGCAGCCCCCTTGGGTGGAACACCGGGGAGCTGTTTTTT
>-|TRBJ2-1|TRBV5-1|TRBD1
CASSLVTGSLNNEQFF
TGCGCCAGCAGCTTGGTGACAGGGTCTTTGAATAATGAGCAGTTCTTC
>few|TRBJ2-7|TRBV4-1|TRBD2
CASSQPTSSYEQYF
TGCGCCAGCAGCCAACCGACTAGCAGCTACGAGCAGTACTTC
>many|TRBJ2-1|TRBV15|TRBD2
CATSRDRSGGGREQFF
TGTGCCACCAGCAGAGATCGGAGCGGCGGGGGGCGCGAGCAGTTCTTC
>many|TRBJ1-1|TRBV2|TRBD1
CASSVTGQGRTEAFF
TGTGCCAGCAGTGTAACGGGACAGGGGAGAACTGAAGCTTTCTTT
>many|TRBJ2-2|TRBV12-3/TRBV12-4|-
CASSLNWEEELFF
TGTGCCAGCAGTTTGAATTGGGAGGAGGAGCTGTTTTTT
>many|TRBJ1-1|TRBV27|-
CASTQTGNTEAFF
TGTGCCAGCACACAAACAGGGAACACTGAAGCTTTCTTT
>many|TRBJ2-3|TRBV20-1|-
CSARVGSYADTQYF
TGCAGTGCTAGAGTGGGTAGCTACGCAGATACGCAGTATTTT
>-|TRBJ2-3|TRBV20-1|-
CSARGAMWGTDTQYF
TGCAGTGCTAGAGGGGCTATGTGGGGGACAGATACGCAGTATTTT
>many|TRBJ1-2|TRBV12-3/TRBV12-4|TRBD1
CASRETGVYGYTF
TGTGCCAGCAGAGAGACAGGGGTCTATGGCTACACCTTC
>many|TRBJ2-7|TRBV7-8|TRBD1
CASSLTTGDLYEQYF
TGTGCCAGCAGCTTAACCACAGGGGATCTCTACGAGCAGTACTTC
>many|TRBJ1-3|TRBV10-3|-
CAISDKTGISGNTIYF
TGTGCCATCAGTGATAAGACAGGAATCTCTGGAAACACCATATATTTT
>few|TRBJ2-2|TRBV6-5|-
CASSYSKYTGELFF
TGTGCCAGCAGTTACTCGAAATACACCGGGGAGCTGTTTTTT
>many|TRBJ2-5|TRBV7-8|TRBD1
CASSSDRVQETQYF
TGTGCCAGCAGCTCCGACAGGGTCCAAGAGACCCAGTACTTC
>many|TRBJ2-7|TRBV28|-
CASSPRGGPFYEQYF
TGTGCCAGCAGTCCGAGGGGCGGGCCCTTCTACGAGCAGTACTTC
>-|TRBJ2-1|TRBV7-9|TRBD1
CASSTGTGRYNEQFF
TGTGCCAGCAGCACGGGGACAGGGCGCTACAATGAGCAGTTCTTC
>many|TRBJ2-3|TRBV29-1|TRBD2
CSVDPSGKDTQYF
TGCAGCGTTGATCCGAGCGGGAAGGATACGCAGTATTTT
>many|TRBJ2-2|TRBV11-3|TRBD1
CASSLTPLTGVTTGELFF
TGTGCCAGCAGCTTAACTCCCTTGACAGGGGTAACCACCGGGGAGCTGTTTTTT
>-|TRBJ2-1|TRBV18|-
CASSPPGLVQFF
TGTGCCAGCTCACCGCCGGGACTTGTGCAGTTCTTC